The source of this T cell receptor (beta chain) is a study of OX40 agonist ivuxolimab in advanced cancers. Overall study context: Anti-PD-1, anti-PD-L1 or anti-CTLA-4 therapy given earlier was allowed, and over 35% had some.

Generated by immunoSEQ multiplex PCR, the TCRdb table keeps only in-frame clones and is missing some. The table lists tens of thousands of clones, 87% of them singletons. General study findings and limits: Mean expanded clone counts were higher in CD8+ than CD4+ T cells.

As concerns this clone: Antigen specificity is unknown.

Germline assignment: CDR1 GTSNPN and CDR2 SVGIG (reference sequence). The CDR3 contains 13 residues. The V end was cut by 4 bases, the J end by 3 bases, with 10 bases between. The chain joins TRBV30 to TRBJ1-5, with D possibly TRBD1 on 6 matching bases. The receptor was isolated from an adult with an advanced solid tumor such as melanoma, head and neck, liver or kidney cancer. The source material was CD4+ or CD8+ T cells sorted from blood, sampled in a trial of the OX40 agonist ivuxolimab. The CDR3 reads CAWKGGINQPQHF. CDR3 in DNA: TGTGCCTGGAAGGGGGGTATCAATCAGCCCCAGCATTTT.